This entry features one T cell receptor beta chain sequence. This entry belongs to a study of CD8 T cells in Susac syndrome. Study-level information: Blood was drawn from Susac syndrome patients while they were therapy-naive, on corticosteroids, or on intravenous immunoglobulin alone.

It was with random hexamers that roughly 0.45 to 1 ug RNA was reverse transcribed. One entry per CDR3 protein results from TCRdb running MiXCR on the immunoSEQ multiplex PCR reads. This sample has some 94,000 distinct CDR3 sequences, with around 94% found just once. This CDR3 is 14 amino acids long. J was trimmed by 2 bases and V by 5 bases; bases with no gene match: 3. TEMRA cells were FACS-enriched, unlike CD8+ and CD4+ T cells, which were negatively isolated. The clonotype originates from a human donor with Susac syndrome. The source material was CD4+ T cells from PBMCs. V is TRBV12-3 or TRBV12-4 and J is TRBJ1-2, with 9 bases identical to TRBD1. DNA of the CDR3: TGTGCCAGCAGTACGGGGACAGGGAACTATGGCTACACCTTC. Translating it yields CASSTGTGNYGYTF.